The rows below give T cell receptor beta chains drawn from one sample of a study of regulatory T cells in long-lasting Graves disease. TCRdb re-called the multiplex PCR reads through MiXCR, storing one row per CDR3 protein. The table has some 470,000 distinct CDR3 sequences, roughly a fifth seen once. Sequences were derived from peripheral blood mononuclear cells (PBMCs), sampled when the disease was refractory, from a patient treated with antithyroid drugs. The receptor source for this set is a female donor with Graves disease. CDR3s include the opening cysteine and the closing phenylalanine or tryptophan. A D gene is named only where the DNA matches it firmly. Size is omitted from some rows. Given values are once, few, many or a class for expanded clones.

TRBJ2-7,TRBV6-2/TRBV6-3,NA,many,CASSYEVTSDEQYF,TGTGCCAGCAGTTACGAAGTTACTTCCGACGAGCAGTACTTC
TRBJ2-7,TRBV19,NA,NA,CASSNYAPGRRGAYEQYF,TGTGCCAGTAGTAACTATGCCCCGGGGCGTCGAGGGGCCTACGAGCAGTACTTC
TRBJ1-2,TRBV28,TRBD1,many,CASKTGTGGTRGYTF,TGTGCCAGCAAGACAGGGACAGGCGGCACGAGAGGCTACACCTTC
TRBJ2-5,TRBV11-1,NA,many,CASSLNGKRQETQYF,TGTGCCAGCAGCTTAAACGGAAAAAGGCAAGAGACCCAGTACTTC
TRBJ2-1,TRBV28,TRBD2,NA,CASSLNREVAGGPRSYNEQFF,TGTGCCAGCAGTTTGAACAGGGAAGTAGCGGGAGGCCCACGCTCCTACAATGAGCAGTTCTTC
TRBJ1-4,TRBV15,TRBD1,many,CATSRDLGTGIEKLFF,TGTGCCACCAGCAGAGATCTAGGGACAGGGATTGAAAAACTGTTTTTT
TRBJ2-2,TRBV19,NA,few,CALADQNTGELFF,TGTGCCCTCGCGGACCAGAACACCGGGGAGCTGTTTTTT
TRBJ2-7,TRBV5-1,TRBD1,NA,CASSVQGAPTYEQYF,TGCGCCAGCAGCGTACAGGGGGCCCCTACTTACGAGCAGTACTTC
TRBJ2-7,TRBV7-9,NA,NA,CASSLETWGTREQYF,TGTGCCAGCAGCTTAGAGACTTGGGGCACTCGGGAGCAGTACTTC
TRBJ2-5,TRBV11-1,NA,many,CASSLVQRETQYF,TGTGCCAGCAGCTTAGTTCAGAGAGAGACCCAGTACTTC
TRBJ2-5,TRBV28,NA,many,CASSLDVDGQETQYF,TGTGCCAGCAGTTTAGACGTCGACGGCCAAGAGACCCAGTACTTC
TRBJ1-4,TRBV2,NA,many,CASNRAQTNEKLFF,TGTGCCAGCAATCGGGCACAAACTAACGAAAAACTGTTTTTT
TRBJ1-2,TRBV19,NA,few,CASSDMTRDKYGYTF,TGTGCCAGTAGCGATATGACCCGGGACAAATATGGCTACACCTTC
TRBJ1-5,TRBV5-4,NA,many,CASSADRSNRPQHF,TGTGCCAGCAGCGCAGACCGTAGCAATCGGCCCCAGCATTTT
TRBJ1-6,TRBV4-1,NA,few,CASSQEAGVRSPLHF,TGCGCCAGCAGCCAAGAAGCAGGGGTGCGATCACCCCTCCACTTT
TRBJ1-1,TRBV7-2,NA,many,CASSAGPMNTEAFF,TGTGCCAGCAGCGCGGGACCGATGAACACTGAAGCTTTCTTT